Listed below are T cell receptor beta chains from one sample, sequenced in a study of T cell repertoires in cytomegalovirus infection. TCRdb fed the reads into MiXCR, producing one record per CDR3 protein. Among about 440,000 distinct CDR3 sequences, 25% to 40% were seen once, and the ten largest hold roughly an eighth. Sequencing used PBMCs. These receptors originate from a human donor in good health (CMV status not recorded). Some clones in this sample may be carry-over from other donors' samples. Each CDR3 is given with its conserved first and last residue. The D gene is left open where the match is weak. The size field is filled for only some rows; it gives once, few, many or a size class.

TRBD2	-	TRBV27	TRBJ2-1	CASQSGVSYNAQFF	TGTGCCAGCCAGAGCGGGGTCTCCTACAATGCGCAGTTCTTC
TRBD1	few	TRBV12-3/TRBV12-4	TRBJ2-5	CASGTGTGLSETQYF	TGTGCCAGCGGAACCGGGACAGGGCTTTCGGAGACCCAGTACTTC
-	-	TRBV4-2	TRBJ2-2	CASSQEGSFNTGELFF	TGTGCCAGCAGCCAAGAAGGGAGCTTCAACACCGGGGAGCTGTTTTTT
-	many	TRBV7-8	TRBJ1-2	CASSSYVGLGYGYTF	TGTGCCAGCAGCTCCTATGTGGGACTCGGCTATGGCTACACCTTC
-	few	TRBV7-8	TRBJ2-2	CASSRRDIINTGELFF	TGTGCCAGCAGCCGACGGGACATAATCAACACCGGGGAGCTGTTTTTT
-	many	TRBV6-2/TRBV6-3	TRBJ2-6	CASSYSTAGANVLTF	TGTGCCAGCAGTTACTCCACGGCTGGGGCCAACGTCCTGACTTTC
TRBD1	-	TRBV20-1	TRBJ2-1	CSARDRGPGQFF	TGCAGTGCGAGGGACAGGGGACCGGGGCAGTTCTTC
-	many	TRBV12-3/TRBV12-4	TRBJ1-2	CASSNYGYTF	TGTGCCAGCAGCAACTATGGCTACACCTTC
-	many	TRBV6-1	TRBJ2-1	CASSNVPGHAEQFF	TGTGCCAGCAGTAACGTCCCGGGACATGCTGAGCAGTTCTTC
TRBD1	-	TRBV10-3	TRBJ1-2	CAISAPGQGLRGYTF	TGTGCCATCAGCGCTCCGGGACAGGGGCTGCGGGGCTACACCTTC
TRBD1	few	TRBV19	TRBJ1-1	CASSSGGGLNTEAFF	TGTGCCAGTAGTTCAGGGGGCGGACTGAACACTGAAGCTTTCTTT
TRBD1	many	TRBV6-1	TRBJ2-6	CASSRYPPGQGSSGANVLTF	TGTGCCAGCAGTAGATACCCCCCGGGACAGGGGAGCTCTGGGGCCAACGTCCTGACTTTC
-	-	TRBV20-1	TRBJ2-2	CSASRLVVTGELFF	TGCAGTGCTAGTAGACTCGTGGTTACCGGGGAGCTGTTTTTT
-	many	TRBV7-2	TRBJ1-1	CASRPSGRGMSNTEAFF	TGTGCCAGCAGGCCCTCCGGGAGGGGCATGTCGAACACTGAAGCTTTCTTT
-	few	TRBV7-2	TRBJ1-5	CASSLVGPLSNQPQHF	TGTGCCAGCAGCTTAGTCGGTCCTCTAAGCAATCAGCCCCAGCATTTT